The source of this T cell receptor (beta chain) is a study of T-cell reconstitution after alpha-beta-depleted transplantation in children. Points from the study as a whole: At day 60, the high TCRbeta diversity found in some patients originated from recipient T cells and thymic progenitors that had survived. After one year, T-cell counts and TCRbeta diversity mostly came from new T cells. Reportedly, roughly two months post-transplant, alpha-beta T cells arose from several hundred expanded graft clones.

This clonotype came up many times. Its specificity is not known. Unique molecular identifiers were incorporated into the prepared TCRbeta library. Each CDR3 protein gets one entry after TCRdb re-called the PCR reads with MiXCR. Of fewer than 150,000 distinct CDR3 sequences in the sample, more than 20% were seen once. Germline V lookup: CDR1 SGHRS, CDR2 YFSETQ. The CDR3 is 15 amino acids. The V gene lost 3 bases and the J gene lost 6 bases, with 19 bases spanning the gap. The TCR was taken from a male patient between 2 and 15 years old who had a stem cell transplant for chronic granulomatous disease, so the T cells may come from the graft donor. Sequenced material: PBMCs, mostly from graft donor cells, taken 180 days after TCRalphabeta/CD19-depleted stem cell transplant. The chain combines TRBV5-1 with TRBJ2-7, with D perhaps given as TRBD1 or TRBD2 (5 bases each). CDR3 residues: CASSYFRDLAGEQYF. CDR3 nucleotide sequence: TGCGCCAGCAGCTACTTCCGGGACCTTGCGGGCGAGCAGTACTTC.